Listed below are T cell receptor beta chains from one sample, sequenced in a study of CD8 T cells in ankylosing spondylitis. TCRdb used MiXCR to reprocess the 5' RACE reads, holding one entry per CDR3 protein. The table includes hundreds of thousands of distinct CDR3 sequences, 25% to 30% detected once. The sample comprised blood, either unsorted or a sorted T cell fraction (not recorded which). These receptors were obtained from a male donor with ankylosing spondylitis. CDR3s include the opening cysteine and the closing phenylalanine or tryptophan. A D gene is named only where the DNA matches it firmly. The size field is filled for only some rows; it gives once, few, many or a size class.

TRBD2,TRBJ2-1,TRBV10-3,-,TGTGCCATCAGTGGACTAGCGGGAGTATCCTACAATGAGCAGTTCTTC,CAISGLAGVSYNEQFF
-,TRBJ2-2,TRBV27,-,TGTGCCAGCAGGCGGAGAGGGGAAGACGGGGAGCTGTTTTTT,CASRRRGEDGELFF
-,TRBJ2-1,TRBV28,few,TGTGCCAGCAGTTTGGGGGCCGTCTACAATGAGCAGTTCTTC,CASSLGAVYNEQFF
-,TRBJ2-1,TRBV29-1,few,TGCAGCGTTGATAAAAGGGAACTTGCGGGGAGAAATGAGCAGTTCTTC,CSVDKRELAGRNEQFF
TRBD1,TRBJ1-2,TRBV15,few,TGTGCCACCAGCACTGGTGGACAGGGGGGAGTCTTGGGCTACACCTTC,CATSTGGQGGVLGYTF
-,TRBJ2-2,TRBV5-4,-,TGTGCCAGCAGCTACGGCGGAACGAACACCGGGGAGCTGTTTTTT,CASSYGGTNTGELFF
TRBD1,TRBJ2-6,TRBV24-1,few,TGTGCCACCAGTGATCGACAGGGTTCTGGGGCCAACGTCCTGACTTTC,CATSDRQGSGANVLTF
-,TRBJ2-1,TRBV12-3/TRBV12-4,few,TGTGCCAGCACCTGGGACCTGGCGCGCAATGAGCAGTTCTTC,CASTWDLARNEQFF
-,TRBJ2-2,TRBV2,-,TGTGCCAGCTCCGGGACTTATTCCACCGGGGAGCTGTTTTTT,CASSGTYSTGELFF
-,TRBJ2-1,TRBV20-1,-,TGCAGTGCTAGAGCTAGCGTTCCCTACAATGAGCAGTTCTTC,CSARASVPYNEQFF
TRBD2,TRBJ2-4,TRBV11-2,-,TGTGCCAGCAGCGGGGGGGGACTTGTCATTCAGTACTTC,CASSGGGLVIQYF
-,TRBJ1-4,TRBV3-1,-,TGTGCCAGCAGCCAAGGAGCCGGAACTAATGAAAAACTGTTTTTT,CASSQGAGTNEKLFF
-,TRBJ2-1,TRBV5-1,few,TGCGCCAGCAGCTTGTGGGGGCAGGGTAATAATGAGCAGTTCTTC,CASSLWGQGNNEQFF
TRBD2,TRBJ2-7,TRBV12-3/TRBV12-4,many,TGTGCCAGCAGTCCCTGGGTTAGCGGGACCTACGAGCAGTACTTC,CASSPWVSGTYEQYF
TRBD1,TRBJ2-2,TRBV7-7,-,TGTGCCTGCGGACAGGACGACCCTGTCACCGGGGAGCTGTTTTTT,CACGQDDPVTGELFF
TRBD1,TRBJ2-1,TRBV5-1,-,TGCGCCAGCAGCGACCCGTTAGGGACAGGAGCGTACAATGAGCAGTTCTTC,CASSDPLGTGAYNEQFF
-,TRBJ1-1,TRBV20-1,few,TGCAGTGCTAGAGATAAGGTGAACACTGAAGCTTTCTTT,CSARDKVNTEAFF
TRBD2,TRBJ2-7,TRBV27,few,TGTGCCAGCAGTTTCCTAGCGGGGCCCTACGAGCAGTACTTC,CASSFLAGPYEQYF
TRBD1,TRBJ1-6,TRBV6-1,few,TGTGCCAGCAGCCCGACAGGGGGAGGCTCACCCCTCCACTTT,CASSPTGGGSPLHF
-,TRBJ1-4,TRBV20-1,few,TGCAGTGCTAGAGATCTCTGGAGACCTAATGAAAAACTGTTTTTT,CSARDLWRPNEKLFF
-,TRBJ2-1,TRBV20-1,-,TGCAGTGCCCCAATCCTTGAACCGGGAGAATACAATGAGCAGTTCTTC,CSAPILEPGEYNEQFF
-,TRBJ2-7,TRBV20-1,once,TGCAGTGCTAGGTCCGGGTTCGACGAGCAGTACTTC,CSARSGFDEQYF
TRBD1,TRBJ1-5,TRBV7-9,-,TGTGCCAGCAGCCCCGGGACAGGCTTTAGCAATCAGCCCCAGCATTTT,CASSPGTGFSNQPQHF
-,TRBJ1-2,TRBV5-1,few,TGCGCCAGCAGCTTGGAGGGACCCACTACTGGCTACACCTTC,CASSLEGPTTGYTF
TRBD1,TRBJ2-1,TRBV29-1,-,TGCAGCGTCGGCTTGCCTGGGACAGGGACAGGGCAGTTCTTC,CSVGLPGTGTGQFF
-,TRBJ1-1,TRBV18,-,TGTGCCAGCTCACCACGGGTCGGGATGGGCACTGAAGCTTTCTTT,CASSPRVGMGTEAFF
TRBD1,TRBJ2-1,TRBV29-1,many,TGCAGCGTTAACAGGGGGACGGATGAGCAGTTCTTC,CSVNRGTDEQFF
TRBD2,TRBJ2-1,TRBV3-1,few,TGTGCCAGCAGCCAAGGGGGACTAGATTACAATGAGCAGTTCTTC,CASSQGGLDYNEQFF
-,TRBJ2-6,TRBV3-1,once,TGTGCCAGCAGCCAAGCAGGGCCGATCTCTGGGGCCAACGTCCTGACTTTC,CASSQAGPISGANVLTF
-,TRBJ2-3,TRBV20-1,-,TGCAGTGCTAAAGGCGGATTTAGCACAGATACGCAGTATTTT,CSAKGGFSTDTQYF
-,TRBJ1-4,TRBV12-3/TRBV12-4,many,TGTGCCAGCAGTCATCGGGCCCAAAATGAAAAACTGTTTTTT,CASSHRAQNEKLFF
-,TRBJ1-5,TRBV20-1,many,TGCAGTGCTTCGTATCGGGACTCCAATCAGCCCCAGCATTTT,CSASYRDSNQPQHF
-,TRBJ2-7,TRBV2,-,TGTGCCAGCAGTGACAGGGTACGATCGCAGGCCTCCGAGCAGTACTTC,CASSDRVRSQASEQYF
-,TRBJ2-2,TRBV5-1,many,TGCGCCAGCAGTAAGCAGGGGAAAACCGGGGAGCTGTTTTTT,CASSKQGKTGELFF
-,TRBJ2-2,TRBV5-1,-,TGCGCCACGAGCGAAGGACTTTCGACCGGGGAGCTGTTTTTT,CATSEGLSTGELFF
-,TRBJ2-5,TRBV20-1,-,TGCAGTGCTCCTACTCGGGAAGAGACCCAGTACTTC,CSAPTREETQYF
TRBD1,TRBJ1-1,TRBV24-1,-,TGTGCCACCAGTGATCCCCGGACAGGGGGCACTGAAGCTTTCTTT,CATSDPRTGGTEAFF
-,TRBJ2-2,TRBV20-1,-,TGCAGTGCTAGAGGGCTTCCGGGGGGCCCGAACACCGGGGAGCTGTTTTTT,CSARGLPGGPNTGELFF
-,TRBJ2-3,TRBV27,-,TGTGCCAGCAGTTTATATGAGGGTAGGATCACAGATACGCAGTATTTT,CASSLYEGRITDTQYF
TRBD1,TRBJ1-2,TRBV20-1,few,TGCAGTGCTAGAGGAGGATATTCTGGACAGGAAGAGGGACACTATGGCTACACCTTC,CSARGGYSGQEEGHYGYTF
-,TRBJ1-1,TRBV19,-,TGTGCCAGTAGGGATTCGAGAGACGGACACACTGAAGCTTTCTTT,CASRDSRDGHTEAFF
-,TRBJ2-5,TRBV14,-,TGTGCCAGCAACGGACACTTACAAGAGACCCAGTACTTC,CASNGHLQETQYF
TRBD1,TRBJ2-5,TRBV6-1,-,TGTGCCAGCAGCCCTGGTGGACAGGTTGAAGAGACCCAGTACTTC,CASSPGGQVEETQYF
-,TRBJ2-5,TRBV29-1,once,TGCAGCATCCGGGACACCCAAGAGACCCAGTACTTC,CSIRDTQETQYF
-,TRBJ1-1,TRBV11-2,many,TGTGCCAGCAGCCCATCTCCGAACACTGAAGCTTTCTTT,CASSPSPNTEAFF
-,TRBJ1-1,TRBV6-5,few,TGTGCCAGCAGTTATATCAGGGTCCTGAACACTGAAGCTTTCTTT,CASSYIRVLNTEAFF
-,TRBJ1-1,TRBV5-1,few,TGCGCCAGCAGCAGAGAAGGGATGAACACTGAAGCTTTCTTT,CASSREGMNTEAFF
-,TRBJ2-2,TRBV6-1,once,TGTGCCAGCAGTCGGGGTGGTAGGGGGGAGCTGTTTTTT,CASSRGGRGELFF
TRBD2,TRBJ2-3,TRBV29-1,-,TGCAGCGTTGAAGAGTGGGGGGGAAACACAGATACGCAGTATTTT,CSVEEWGGNTDTQYF
TRBD2,TRBJ2-1,TRBV28,-,TGTGCCAGCAGTCCAACTAGCGCCTACAATGAGCAGTTCTTC,CASSPTSAYNEQFF
-,TRBJ1-5,TRBV6-1,-,TGTGCCAGCAGTGCTCTGGATGTGGGCAATCAGCCCCAGCATTTT,CASSALDVGNQPQHF
-,TRBJ2-1,TRBV29-1,few,TGCAGCGTTGAAGATTCTAAGGCAGGGTCCTACAATGAGCAGTTCTTC,CSVEDSKAGSYNEQFF
-,TRBJ2-3,TRBV5-1,-,TGCGCCAGCTCCATGGATAGCACAGATACGCAGTATTTT,CASSMDSTDTQYF
TRBD1,TRBJ1-5,TRBV19,few,TGTGCCAGTAGTATGGACAGGGGTCAGCCCCAGCATTTT,CASSMDRGQPQHF
TRBD2,TRBJ2-1,TRBV11-2,few,TGTGCCAGCAGCTCCACGGGACAGAGACTAGCGGGTTTGTATGAGCAGTTCTTC,CASSSTGQRLAGLYEQFF
TRBD1,TRBJ2-1,TRBV20-1,-,TGCAGTGCTAGCGGTGACAGGGGGCACAATGAGCAGTTCTTC,CSASGDRGHNEQFF
-,TRBJ1-1,TRBV5-1,many,TGCGCCAGCAGCCCCGGGACATCCCTTTCAGGCGCTTTCTTT,CASSPGTSLSGAFF
TRBD2,TRBJ2-1,TRBV5-1,-,TGCGCCAGCATTACGGGCGGGAGCTCCTACAATGAGCAGTTCTTC,CASITGGSSYNEQFF
-,TRBJ1-1,TRBV20-1,-,TGCAGTGCCCGAGCCCAATACACTGAAGCTTTCTTT,CSARAQYTEAFF